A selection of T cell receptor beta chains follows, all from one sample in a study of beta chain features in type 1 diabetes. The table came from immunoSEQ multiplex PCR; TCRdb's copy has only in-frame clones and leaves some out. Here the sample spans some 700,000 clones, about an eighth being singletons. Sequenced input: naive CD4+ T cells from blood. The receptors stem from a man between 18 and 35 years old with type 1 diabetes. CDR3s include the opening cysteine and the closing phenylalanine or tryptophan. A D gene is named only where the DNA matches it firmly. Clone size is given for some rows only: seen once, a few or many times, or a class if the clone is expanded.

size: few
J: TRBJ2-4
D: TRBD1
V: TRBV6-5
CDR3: CASSYSQTGVKNIQYF
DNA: TGTGCCAGCAGTTACTCCCAGACAGGGGTCAAAAACATTCAGTACTTC

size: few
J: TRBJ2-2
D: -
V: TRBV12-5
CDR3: CASGRETGELFF
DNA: TGTGCTAGTGGGAGAGAAACCGGGGAGCTGTTTTTT

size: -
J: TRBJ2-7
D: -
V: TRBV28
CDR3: CASSTRGLGSYEQYF
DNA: TGTGCCAGCAGTACACGGGGACTGGGCTCCTACGAGCAGTACTTC

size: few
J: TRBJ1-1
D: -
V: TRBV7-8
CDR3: CASSFLNGGSTEAFF
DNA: TGTGCCAGCAGCTTCCTAAATGGGGGGAGCACTGAAGCTTTCTTT

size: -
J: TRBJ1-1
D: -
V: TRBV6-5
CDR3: CASSLDVLMNTEAFF
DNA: TGTGCCAGCAGCCTGGACGTCCTAATGAACACTGAAGCTTTCTTT

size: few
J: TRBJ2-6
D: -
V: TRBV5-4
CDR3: CASSSGTGTGANVLTF
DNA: TGTGCCAGCAGCTCGGGAACAGGGACTGGGGCCAACGTCCTGACTTTC

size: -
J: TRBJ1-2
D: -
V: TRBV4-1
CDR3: CASSQVRQIYGYTF
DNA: TGCGCCAGCAGCCAAGTGCGACAGATCTATGGCTACACCTTC

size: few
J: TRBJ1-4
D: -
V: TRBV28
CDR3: CASGPQWVREKLFF
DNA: TGTGCCAGCGGGCCACAGTGGGTTCGGGAAAAACTGTTTTTT

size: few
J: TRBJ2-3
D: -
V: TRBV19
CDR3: CASRFQGPRTDTQYF
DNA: TGTGCCAGTAGATTCCAAGGTCCCCGCACAGATACGCAGTATTTT

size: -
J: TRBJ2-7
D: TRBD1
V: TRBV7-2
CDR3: CASSLRDRAYEQYF
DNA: TGTGCCAGCAGCTTAAGGGACAGGGCCTACGAGCAGTACTTC

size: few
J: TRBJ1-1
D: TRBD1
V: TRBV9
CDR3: CASSVAATGSTEAFF
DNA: TGTGCCAGCAGCGTAGCTGCGACAGGGAGCACTGAAGCTTTCTTT

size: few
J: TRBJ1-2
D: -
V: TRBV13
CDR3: CASSLLAVPRGYTF
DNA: TGTGCCAGCAGCCTGTTGGCAGTCCCACGAGGCTACACCTTC

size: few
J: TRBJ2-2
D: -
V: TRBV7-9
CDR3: CASSLVDTGELFF
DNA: TGTGCCAGCAGCTTAGTAGACACCGGGGAGCTGTTTTTT

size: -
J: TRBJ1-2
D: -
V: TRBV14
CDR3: CASSQDGPGYGYTF
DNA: TGTGCCAGCAGCCAAGACGGGCCCGGCTATGGCTACACCTTC

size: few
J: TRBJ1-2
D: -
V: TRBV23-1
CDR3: CASKEGEGYGYTF
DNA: TGCGCCAGCAAGGAGGGGGAAGGCTATGGCTACACCTTC

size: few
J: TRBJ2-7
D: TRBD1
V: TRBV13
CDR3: CASSSGTGGTLNYEQYF
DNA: TGTGCCAGCAGCTCCGGGACAGGGGGCACGTTAAACTACGAGCAGTACTTC

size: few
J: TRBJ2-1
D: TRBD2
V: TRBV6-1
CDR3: CASSGTSGYNEQFF
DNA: TGTGCCAGCAGCGGGACTAGCGGTTACAATGAGCAGTTCTTC

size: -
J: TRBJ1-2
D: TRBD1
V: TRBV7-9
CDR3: CASSSQGARTGYTF
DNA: TGTGCCAGCAGCTCCCAGGGGGCCCGCACTGGCTACACCTTC

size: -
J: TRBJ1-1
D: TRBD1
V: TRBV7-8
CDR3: CASSPRGLGMNTEAFF
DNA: TGTGCCAGCAGCCCGAGGGGGCTGGGGATGAACACTGAAGCTTTCTTT

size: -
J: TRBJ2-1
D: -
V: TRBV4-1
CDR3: CASSQGDRTYNEQFF
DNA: TGCGCCAGCAGCCAAGGTGACAGGACCTACAATGAGCAGTTCTTC

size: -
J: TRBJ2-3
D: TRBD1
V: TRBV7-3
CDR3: CASTSAGDRKSDTQYF
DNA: TGTGCCAGCACCTCTGCCGGGGACAGAAAATCAGATACGCAGTATTTT

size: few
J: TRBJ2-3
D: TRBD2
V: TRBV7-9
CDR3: CASSFSGGLPPDTQYF
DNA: TGTGCCAGCAGCTTTAGCGGGGGGCTTCCCCCAGATACGCAGTATTTT

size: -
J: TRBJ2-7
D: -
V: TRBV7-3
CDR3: CASSLGAGGEQYF
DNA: TGTGCCAGCAGCCTAGGTGCCGGGGGCGAGCAGTACTTC

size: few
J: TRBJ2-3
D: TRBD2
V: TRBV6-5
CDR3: CASRDSGGLTDTQYF
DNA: TGTGCCAGCAGAGATAGCGGGGGACTCACAGATACGCAGTATTTT

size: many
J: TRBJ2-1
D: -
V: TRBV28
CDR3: CASRQNMKQFF
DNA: TGTGCCAGCAGGCAAAACATGAAGCAGTTCTTC

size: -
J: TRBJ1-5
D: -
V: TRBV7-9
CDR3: CASSFEGPQHF
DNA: TGTGCCAGCAGCTTTGAAGGGCCCCAGCATTTT

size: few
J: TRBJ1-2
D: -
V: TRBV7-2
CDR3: CASSAPGFRGYTF
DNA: TGTGCCAGCAGCGCCCCAGGGTTTCGGGGCTACACCTTC

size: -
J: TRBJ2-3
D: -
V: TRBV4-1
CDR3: CASSQSRDLRTDTQYF
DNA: TGCGCCAGCAGCCAATCCCGGGACTTACGCACAGATACGCAGTATTTT

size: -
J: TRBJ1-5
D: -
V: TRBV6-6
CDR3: CASSLRGGLEPQHF
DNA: TGTGCCAGCAGTTTAAGGGGGGGTTTAGAGCCCCAGCATTTT

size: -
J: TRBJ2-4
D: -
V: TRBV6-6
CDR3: CASLRPYNSENIQYF
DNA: TGTGCCAGCTTGCGTCCGTACAACTCGGAAAACATTCAGTACTTC

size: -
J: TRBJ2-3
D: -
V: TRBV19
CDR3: CASTGGFTDTQYF
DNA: TGTGCCAGTACCGGGGGCTTCACAGATACGCAGTATTTT

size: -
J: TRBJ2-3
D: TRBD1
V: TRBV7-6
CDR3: CASSAQDRAPTDTQYF
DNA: TGTGCCAGCAGCGCCCAGGACAGGGCGCCCACAGATACGCAGTATTTT

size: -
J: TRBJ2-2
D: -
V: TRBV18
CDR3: CASSPQTGWSSGELFF
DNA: TGTGCCAGCTCACCACAAACAGGGTGGTCGTCCGGGGAGCTGTTTTTT

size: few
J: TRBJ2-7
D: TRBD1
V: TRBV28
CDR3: CASRESTGGFDEQYF
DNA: TGTGCCAGCAGGGAAAGCACAGGGGGTTTCGACGAGCAGTACTTC

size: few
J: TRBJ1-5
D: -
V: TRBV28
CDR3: CASTQGFQPQHF
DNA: TGTGCCAGCACCCAGGGGTTTCAGCCCCAGCATTTT

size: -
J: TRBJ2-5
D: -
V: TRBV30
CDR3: CAWSVNLLKTQYF
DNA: TGTGCCTGGAGTGTAAATCTTCTGAAGACCCAGTACTTC

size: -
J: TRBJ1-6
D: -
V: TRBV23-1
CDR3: CANFPPHGQSPNSPLHF
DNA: TGCGCCAACTTCCCCCCCCACGGACAGTCACCCAATTCACCCCTCCACTTT

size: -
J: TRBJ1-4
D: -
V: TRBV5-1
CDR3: CASRSLSTNEKLFF
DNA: TGCGCCAGCAGAAGCCTTTCAACTAATGAAAAACTGTTTTTT

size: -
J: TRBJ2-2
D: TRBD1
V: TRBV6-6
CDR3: CASSSDRTTGELFF
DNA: TGTGCCAGCAGCTCGGACAGGACTACCGGGGAGCTGTTTTTT

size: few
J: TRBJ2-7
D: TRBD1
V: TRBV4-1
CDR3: CASSPGQGARDEQYF
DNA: TGCGCCAGCAGCCCGGGACAGGGGGCGAGGGACGAGCAGTACTTC

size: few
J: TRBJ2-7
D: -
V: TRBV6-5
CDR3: CASSYSPGNGEQYF
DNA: TGTGCCAGCAGTTACTCGCCCGGGAATGGGGAGCAGTACTTC

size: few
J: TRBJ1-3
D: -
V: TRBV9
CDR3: CASSVPGAGNTIYF
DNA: TGTGCCAGCAGCGTACCGGGAGCTGGAAACACCATATATTTT

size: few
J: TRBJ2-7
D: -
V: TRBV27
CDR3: CASRILMGGYEQYF
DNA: TGTGCCAGCAGAATCCTCATGGGGGGTTACGAGCAGTACTTC

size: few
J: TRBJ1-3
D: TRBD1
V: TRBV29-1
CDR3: CSVGTGESSGNTIYF
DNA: TGCAGCGTGGGGACAGGGGAGAGCTCTGGAAACACCATATATTTT

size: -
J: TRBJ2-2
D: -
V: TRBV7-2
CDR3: CASSLARGNTGELFF
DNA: TGTGCCAGCAGCTTAGCTAGGGGGAACACCGGGGAGCTGTTTTTT

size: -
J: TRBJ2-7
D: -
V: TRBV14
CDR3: CASSYAITYEQYF
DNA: TGTGCCAGCAGCTACGCAATAACCTACGAGCAGTACTTC

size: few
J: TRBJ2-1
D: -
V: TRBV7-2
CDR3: CASSHPPLGNEQFF
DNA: TGTGCCAGCAGCCACCCCCCACTGGGCAATGAGCAGTTCTTC

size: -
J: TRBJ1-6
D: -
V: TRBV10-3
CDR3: CAISESGSSYNSPLHF
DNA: TGTGCCATCAGTGAGTCTGGCAGCTCCTATAATTCACCCCTCCACTTT